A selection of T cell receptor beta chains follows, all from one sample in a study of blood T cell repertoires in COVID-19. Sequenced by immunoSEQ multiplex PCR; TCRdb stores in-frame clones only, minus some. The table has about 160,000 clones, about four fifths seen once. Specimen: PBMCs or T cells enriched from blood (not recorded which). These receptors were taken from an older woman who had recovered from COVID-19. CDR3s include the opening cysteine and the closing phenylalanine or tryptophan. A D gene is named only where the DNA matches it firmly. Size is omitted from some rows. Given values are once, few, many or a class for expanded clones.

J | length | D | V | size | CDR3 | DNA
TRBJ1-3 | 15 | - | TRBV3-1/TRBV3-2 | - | CASSQGQGGGNTIYF | TGTGCCAGCAGCCAAGGGCAGGGTGGTGGAAACACCATATATTTT
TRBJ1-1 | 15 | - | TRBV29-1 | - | CSVEGGELMNTEAFF | TGCAGCGTTGAAGGCGGGGAGCTAATGAACACTGAAGCTTTCTTT
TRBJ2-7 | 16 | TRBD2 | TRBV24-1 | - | CATSDKTSGGSYEQYF | TGTGCCACCAGTGACAAGACTAGCGGGGGGTCCTACGAGCAGTACTTC
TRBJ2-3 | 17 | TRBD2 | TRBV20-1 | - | CSASPVTGLAGTDTQYF | TGCAGTGCTAGTCCGGTGACGGGACTAGCGGGCACAGATACGCAGTATTTT
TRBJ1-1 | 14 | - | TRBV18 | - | CASSPGGYNTEAFF | TGTGCCAGCTCACCAGGGGGGTATAACACTGAAGCTTTCTTT
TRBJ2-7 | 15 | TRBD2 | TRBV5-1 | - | CASSGIAGGGYEQYF | TGCGCCAGCAGCGGGATAGCGGGGGGAGGATACGAGCAGTACTTC
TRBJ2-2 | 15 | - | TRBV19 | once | CASSIAGIRAGELFF | TGTGCCAGTAGTATAGCAGGGATTAGAGCCGGGGAGCTGTTTTTT
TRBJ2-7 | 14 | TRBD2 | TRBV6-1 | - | CASSDSGGAYEQYF | TGTGCCAGCAGTGATTCGGGGGGAGCCTACGAGCAGTACTTC
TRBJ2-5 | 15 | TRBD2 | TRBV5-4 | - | CASSTLAGSQETQYF | TGTGCCAGCAGCACGCTAGCGGGAAGCCAAGAGACCCAGTACTTC
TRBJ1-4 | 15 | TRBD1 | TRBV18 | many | CASSSTGQGYEKLFF | TGTGCCAGCTCGTCAACGGGACAGGGTTATGAAAAACTGTTTTTT
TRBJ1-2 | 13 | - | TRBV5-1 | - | CASSDPSGEGYTF | TGCGCCAGCAGCGACCCTTCAGGGGAGGGCTACACCTTC
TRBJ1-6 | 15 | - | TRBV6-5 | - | CASTSGSGPRSPLHF | TGTGCCAGCACCAGCGGCTCTGGGCCACGATCACCCCTCCACTTT
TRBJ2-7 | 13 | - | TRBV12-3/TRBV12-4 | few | CASSLEGGYEQYF | TGTGCCAGCAGTTTGGAAGGGGGCTACGAGCAGTACTTC
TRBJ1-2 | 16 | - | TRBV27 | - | CASSLKETGGSYGYTF | TGTGCCAGCAGTTTAAAGGAGACGGGGGGCTCGTATGGCTACACCTTC
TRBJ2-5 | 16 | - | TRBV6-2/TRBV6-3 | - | CASSVASSSRGETQYF | TGTGCCAGCAGTGTAGCGTCGTCCTCCCGGGGAGAGACCCAGTACTTC
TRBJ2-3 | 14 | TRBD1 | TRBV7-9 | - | CASSSQGAANTQYF | TGTGCCAGCAGCTCGCAGGGGGCGGCAAATACGCAGTATTTT
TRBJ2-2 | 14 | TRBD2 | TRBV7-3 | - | CASSWDYGGGELFF | TGTGCCAGCAGCTGGGACTATGGGGGCGGGGAGCTGTTTTTT
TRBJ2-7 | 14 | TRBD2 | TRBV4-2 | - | CASSQDRGDYEQYF | TGTGCCAGCAGCCAAGATCGGGGGGACTACGAGCAGTACTTC
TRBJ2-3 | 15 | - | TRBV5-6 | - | CASRLGTALTDTQYF | TGTGCCAGCAGGCTGGGGACTGCGTTAACAGATACGCAGTATTTT
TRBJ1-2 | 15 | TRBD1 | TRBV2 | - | CASSDRTGSNYGYTF | TGTGCCAGCAGTGACAGGACAGGGTCTAACTATGGCTACACCTTC
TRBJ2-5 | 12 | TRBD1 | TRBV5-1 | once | CASWDSQETQYF | TGCGCCAGCTGGGACAGCCAAGAGACCCAGTACTTC
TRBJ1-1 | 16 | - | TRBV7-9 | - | CASSLASRGGNTEAFF | TGTGCCAGCAGCTTAGCCAGCCGGGGAGGGAACACTGAAGCTTTCTTT
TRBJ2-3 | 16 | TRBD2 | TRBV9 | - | CASSVGVAGYGDTQYF | TGTGCCAGCAGCGTAGGGGTAGCGGGGTACGGGGACACGCAGTATTTT